This record concerns one TCR beta chain sequence. The antigen is unknown. The sample originates from a study of CD8+CD57+ T cells in acquired aplastic anemia. At the level of the study: Sorted CD4+ and CD8+ cells gave a mean 3.2 ug DNA, range 0.2 to 27.4 ug. Study findings and constraints: Sharing between patients and controls was observed for around 30 CD8+ CDR3 sequences.

Genomic DNA served as template for TCR beta VDJ and CDR3 profiling. TCRdb recomputed calls from the reads with MiXCR, one row per CDR3 protein. The repertoire holds 150,000 to 200,000 distinct CDR3 sequences, with about 64% as singletons. CDR1 and CDR2 (germline): KGHDR, SFDVKD. This CDR3 is 16 amino acids long. The trim removed 6 bases at V and 1 base at J, leaving 4 bases unmatched. This receptor was identified in a human donor in good health. Input material: sorted CD4+, CD8+, or CD8+CD57+ T cells (not recorded which) from PBMCs. This chain uses TRBV24-1 with TRBJ2-2, with 10 positions matching TRBD2. CDR3 sequence reads: CATSRVAGGNTGELFF. The CDR3 nucleotides are TGTGCCACCAGTCGGGTAGCGGGAGGGAACACCGGGGAGCTGTTTTTT.